This is a list of T cell receptor beta chains from one sample in a study of cytomegalovirus exposure and HLA in healthy donors. Libraries were prepared by immunoSEQ multiplex PCR; TCRdb keeps only in-frame clonotypes and omits some of them. The sample includes roughly 170,000 clones, about 73% of them seen just once. Specimen: PBMCs. These TCRs come from a woman aged 45-65 years in good health and CMV-seropositive. The conserved cysteine and the conserved F or W are not part of the CDR3 here. For some rows the clone size is stated as once, few or many, or as a class when expanded; others skip it.

v_call: TRBV27
clone_size: .
cdr3_aa: ASRTAKTSYEQY

v_call: TRBV6-1
clone_size: .
cdr3_aa: ASSAQGGKTEAF

v_call: TRBV6-4
clone_size: .
cdr3_aa: ASAPHAGPGYEQY

v_call: TRBV2
clone_size: .
cdr3_aa: ASRETALGQGD

v_call: TRBV7-6
clone_size: .
cdr3_aa: ASSLLYRNTGELF

v_call: TRBV27
clone_size: .
cdr3_aa: ASSLERGSYEQY

v_call: TRBV5-1
clone_size: .
cdr3_aa: ASSLRQGTDEKLF

v_call: TRBV11-2
clone_size: .
cdr3_aa: ASSLGQGLPNGYT

v_call: TRBV25-1
clone_size: .
cdr3_aa: ASSDGRRFYGYT

v_call: TRBV5-1
clone_size: .
cdr3_aa: ASSRAGEEQY

v_call: TRBV19
clone_size: .
cdr3_aa: ASSIDSPVAGGAYNEQF

v_call: TRBV6-1
clone_size: .
cdr3_aa: ASMDRVNQPQH

v_call: TRBV7-3
clone_size: .
cdr3_aa: ASSVSTGSRQY

v_call: TRBV9
clone_size: .
cdr3_aa: ASSPRSSTDTQY

v_call: TRBV7-8
clone_size: few
cdr3_aa: ASSLARLLFYNEQF

v_call: TRBV6-5
clone_size: .
cdr3_aa: ASSYSQGQGYT

v_call: TRBV27
clone_size: .
cdr3_aa: ASSSGFAYEQY

v_call: TRBV7-9
clone_size: .
cdr3_aa: ASTRQGATDTQY

v_call: TRBV4-1
clone_size: once
cdr3_aa: ASSQVVAGGYTDTQY

v_call: TRBV19
clone_size: .
cdr3_aa: ASSSSVQETQY

v_call: TRBV5-8
clone_size: once
cdr3_aa: ASSLAQGKANVLT

v_call: TRBV5-5
clone_size: .
cdr3_aa: ASSLPTGTHEQY

v_call: TRBV5-1
clone_size: .
cdr3_aa: ASSPEAGVYGYT

v_call: TRBV4-1
clone_size: .
cdr3_aa: ASSQEFGIKTGMAKNIQY

v_call: TRBV5-1
clone_size: .
cdr3_aa: ASSLGLGYEQY

v_call: TRBV9
clone_size: .
cdr3_aa: ASSVGVGVNTEAF

v_call: TRBV30
clone_size: once
cdr3_aa: AWAGTGLTYESREQY

v_call: TRBV2
clone_size: .
cdr3_aa: ASSESRNPGANVLT

v_call: TRBV9
clone_size: .
cdr3_aa: ASSPFQGAGYGYT